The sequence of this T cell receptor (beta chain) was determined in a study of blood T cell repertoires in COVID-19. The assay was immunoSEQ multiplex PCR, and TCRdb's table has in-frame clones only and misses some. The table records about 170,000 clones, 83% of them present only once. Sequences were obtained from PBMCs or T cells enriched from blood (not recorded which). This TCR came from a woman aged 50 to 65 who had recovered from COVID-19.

CDR3 nucleotides: TGTGCCAGCAGCCAGCAAACAGGGGCGGGCACAGATACGCAGTATTTT. As protein: CASSQQTGAGTDTQYF. The V and J genes are TRBV7-2 and TRBJ2-3, with TRBD1 identical over 7 bases. Trimming removed 5 bases from V and 1 base from J; junction bases left unmatched: 9. Germline CDR1 and CDR2: SGHTA and FQGNSA. The CDR3 covers 16 residues.